A selection of T cell receptor beta chains follows, all from one sample in a study of CD8+ T cells in alopecia areata. Data came from immunoSEQ multiplex PCR; TCRdb stores just in-frame clones and leaves some out. This sample has over 90,000 clones, with approximately 60% found just once. The sample consisted of CD4+ T cells sorted from blood. The receptors come from a human donor in good health. Both conserved end residues are part of each CDR3. Each record gives: CDR3 DNA, CDR3 protein, D gene, CDR3 length, J gene, clone size, V gene. D genes are given only for firm matches. Not every row has a clone size; where given, it reads once, few, many or a size class.

CDR3 DNA: TGCAGCGTTGATGAGGCCAGAGAGTGGGATACGCAGTATTTT
CDR3 protein: CSVDEAREWDTQYF
D gene: .
CDR3 length: 14
J gene: TRBJ2-3
clone size: few
V gene: TRBV29-1

CDR3 DNA: TGCAGCGTTGCCCTCTCTGGGGCCAACGTCCTGACTTTC
CDR3 protein: CSVALSGANVLTF
D gene: .
CDR3 length: 13
J gene: TRBJ2-6
clone size: .
V gene: TRBV29-1

CDR3 DNA: TGCAGCGCCTCAGAAGGGACCTTCGCCAACGAGCAGTACTTC
CDR3 protein: CSASEGTFANEQYF
D gene: .
CDR3 length: 14
J gene: TRBJ2-7
clone size: .
V gene: TRBV29-1

CDR3 DNA: TGCGCCAGCAGCCAAGATGGTGTGTTGGGAAGCAATCAGCCCCAGCATTTT
CDR3 protein: CASSQDGVLGSNQPQHF
D gene: .
CDR3 length: 17
J gene: TRBJ1-5
clone size: .
V gene: TRBV4-1

CDR3 DNA: TGTGCCATCAGGGGCCCCTATAATTCACCCCTCCACTTT
CDR3 protein: CAIRGPYNSPLHF
D gene: .
CDR3 length: 13
J gene: TRBJ1-6
clone size: .
V gene: TRBV10-3

CDR3 DNA: TGTGCCACCAGCAGACAAAGGACCGGGGCCGTTGAGCGGCAGTACTTC
CDR3 protein: CATSRQRTGAVERQYF
D gene: .
CDR3 length: 16
J gene: TRBJ2-7
clone size: .
V gene: TRBV15

CDR3 DNA: TGTGCCAGCAGCTTAGATCCCCCTAGCGGGGGGAACAGGGAAGATACGCAGTATTTT
CDR3 protein: CASSLDPPSGGNREDTQYF
D gene: TRBD2
CDR3 length: 19
J gene: TRBJ2-3
clone size: .
V gene: TRBV11-2

CDR3 DNA: TGCGCCAGCAGCCCCCGGGACACCCAAGAGACCCAGTACTTC
CDR3 protein: CASSPRDTQETQYF
D gene: .
CDR3 length: 14
J gene: TRBJ2-5
clone size: .
V gene: TRBV5-1

CDR3 DNA: TGTGCCAGCAGCTCCCTCGGCCTTCAAGAGACCCAGTACTTC
CDR3 protein: CASSSLGLQETQYF
D gene: .
CDR3 length: 14
J gene: TRBJ2-5
clone size: .
V gene: TRBV7-2

CDR3 DNA: TGTGCCAGCAGCCGGAACGTCCTGACTTTC
CDR3 protein: CASSRNVLTF
D gene: .
CDR3 length: 10
J gene: TRBJ2-6
clone size: .
V gene: TRBV7-9

CDR3 DNA: TGTGCCTGGAGTGTAAAGGCGGGGAACGGGGAGCTGTTTTTT
CDR3 protein: CAWSVKAGNGELFF
D gene: .
CDR3 length: 14
J gene: TRBJ2-2
clone size: few
V gene: TRBV30

CDR3 DNA: TGCAGCGTTGGTCCGACAGGGAACACCGGGGAGCTGTTTTTT
CDR3 protein: CSVGPTGNTGELFF
D gene: .
CDR3 length: 14
J gene: TRBJ2-2
clone size: .
V gene: TRBV29-1

CDR3 DNA: TGTGCCTGGAGTGATAGCGGCTCCGTGCAGTACTTC
CDR3 protein: CAWSDSGSVQYF
D gene: .
CDR3 length: 12
J gene: TRBJ2-7
clone size: .
V gene: TRBV30

CDR3 DNA: TGTGCCAGCAGTGTGATGGTTGGCGAAGCTTTCTTT
CDR3 protein: CASSVMVGEAFF
D gene: .
CDR3 length: 12
J gene: TRBJ1-1
clone size: .
V gene: TRBV2

CDR3 DNA: TGTGCCAGCAGTTCAGCCGGGACAGGGTGGTACGAGCAGTACTTC
CDR3 protein: CASSSAGTGWYEQYF
D gene: TRBD1
CDR3 length: 15
J gene: TRBJ2-7
clone size: .
V gene: TRBV28

CDR3 DNA: TGTGCCAGCAGCCCTAGGACACAATCCTACGAGCAGTACTTC
CDR3 protein: CASSPRTQSYEQYF
D gene: .
CDR3 length: 14
J gene: TRBJ2-7
clone size: few
V gene: TRBV11-2

CDR3 DNA: TGTGCCAGCAGTCGCCTTAGCGGGGGCTCCTACAATGAGCAGTTCTTC
CDR3 protein: CASSRLSGGSYNEQFF
D gene: TRBD2
CDR3 length: 16
J gene: TRBJ2-1
clone size: .
V gene: TRBV27

CDR3 DNA: TGTGCCAGCAGTGAATTGGGGGCTAACTATGGCTACACCTTC
CDR3 protein: CASSELGANYGYTF
D gene: .
CDR3 length: 14
J gene: TRBJ1-2
clone size: .
V gene: TRBV25-1

CDR3 DNA: TGCGCCAGCAGCTTGGGGGACGGATCTGGGGCCAACGTCCTGACTTTC
CDR3 protein: CASSLGDGSGANVLTF
D gene: .
CDR3 length: 16
J gene: TRBJ2-6
clone size: .
V gene: TRBV5-1

CDR3 DNA: TGTGCCAGCAGTGATTCGGGGGGCAATCAGCCCCAGCATTTT
CDR3 protein: CASSDSGGNQPQHF
D gene: .
CDR3 length: 14
J gene: TRBJ1-5
clone size: few
V gene: TRBV2

CDR3 DNA: TGTGCCAGCAGCCAAGACCTACAGTGGGGAAATGGCTACACCTTC
CDR3 protein: CASSQDLQWGNGYTF
D gene: .
CDR3 length: 15
J gene: TRBJ1-2
clone size: few
V gene: TRBV14

CDR3 DNA: TGTGCCAGCGGAGTGGGGGGCGATGGCTACACCTTC
CDR3 protein: CASGVGGDGYTF
D gene: .
CDR3 length: 12
J gene: TRBJ1-2
clone size: .
V gene: TRBV13

CDR3 DNA: TGTGCCAGCAGCTTTTGGCAGGTCAGCTCCTACGAGCAGTACTTC
CDR3 protein: CASSFWQVSSYEQYF
D gene: .
CDR3 length: 15
J gene: TRBJ2-7
clone size: .
V gene: TRBV5-4

CDR3 DNA: TGTGCCTGGAATCGTCCAGGGGGCACAGAGACCCAGTACTTC
CDR3 protein: CAWNRPGGTETQYF
D gene: TRBD1
CDR3 length: 14
J gene: TRBJ2-5
clone size: .
V gene: TRBV30

CDR3 DNA: TGTGCCAGCAGTTACTCGTTGGGGGCGGGCACAGATACGCAGTATTTT
CDR3 protein: CASSYSLGAGTDTQYF
D gene: .
CDR3 length: 16
J gene: TRBJ2-3
clone size: few
V gene: TRBV6-6

CDR3 DNA: TGTGCCTGGAGTGCCTTAGGGGGGGCCGATACGCAGTATTTT
CDR3 protein: CAWSALGGADTQYF
D gene: .
CDR3 length: 14
J gene: TRBJ2-3
clone size: .
V gene: TRBV30

CDR3 DNA: TGCAGCGCCGGAGCCCCTGGGCAGAACACTCAAGCTTTCTTT
CDR3 protein: CSAGAPGQNTQAFF
D gene: .
CDR3 length: 14
J gene: TRBJ1-1
clone size: .
V gene: TRBV29-1

CDR3 DNA: TGTGCCAGCAGCACCGGACAGGGGCACAATGAGCAGTTCTTC
CDR3 protein: CASSTGQGHNEQFF
D gene: TRBD1
CDR3 length: 14
J gene: TRBJ2-1
clone size: once
V gene: TRBV5-4

CDR3 DNA: TGTGCCAGCAGCAGGGACAGGCCAGTGATGAACACTGAAGCTTTCTTT
CDR3 protein: CASSRDRPVMNTEAFF
D gene: TRBD1
CDR3 length: 16
J gene: TRBJ1-1
clone size: few
V gene: TRBV5-6

CDR3 DNA: TGTGCTAGCAGCTTAGGACCCCAGCAGGAGACCCAGTACTTC
CDR3 protein: CASSLGPQQETQYF
D gene: .
CDR3 length: 14
J gene: TRBJ2-5
clone size: many
V gene: TRBV7-7

CDR3 DNA: TGTGCCAGCAGCTTAGCGCGGGAGCAGTACTTC
CDR3 protein: CASSLAREQYF
D gene: .
CDR3 length: 11
J gene: TRBJ2-7
clone size: .
V gene: TRBV7-9

CDR3 DNA: TGTGCCAGCAGCTTATTGGGTGTCGCGACCCAGTACTTC
CDR3 protein: CASSLLGVATQYF
D gene: .
CDR3 length: 13
J gene: TRBJ2-5
clone size: .
V gene: TRBV7-9

CDR3 DNA: TGTGCTAGCAGCTTAAGCAGGGGGGTAAACACTGAAGCTTTCTTT
CDR3 protein: CASSLSRGVNTEAFF
D gene: TRBD1
CDR3 length: 15
J gene: TRBJ1-1
clone size: few
V gene: TRBV7-7

CDR3 DNA: TGCAGCGTCCTTCGAACGACTGAAGCTTTCTTT
CDR3 protein: CSVLRTTEAFF
D gene: .
CDR3 length: 11
J gene: TRBJ1-1
clone size: .
V gene: TRBV29-1

CDR3 DNA: TGTGCCAGCAGCGCTGGGGTAAGGTGGCCAGATACGCAGTATTTT
CDR3 protein: CASSAGVRWPDTQYF
D gene: .
CDR3 length: 15
J gene: TRBJ2-3
clone size: .
V gene: TRBV9

CDR3 DNA: TGTGCCAGCATGATGAGTGCTGGTGGCTACACCTTC
CDR3 protein: CASMMSAGGYTF
D gene: .
CDR3 length: 12
J gene: TRBJ1-2
clone size: .
V gene: TRBV2

CDR3 DNA: TGCAGTGCCCAATCGGGGGAGACCCAGTACTTC
CDR3 protein: CSAQSGETQYF
D gene: .
CDR3 length: 11
J gene: TRBJ2-5
clone size: .
V gene: TRBV20-1

CDR3 DNA: TGCAGCGGGGGACAGAACAGACAAGAGACCCAGTACTTC
CDR3 protein: CSGGQNRQETQYF
D gene: TRBD1
CDR3 length: 13
J gene: TRBJ2-5
clone size: few
V gene: TRBV29-1

CDR3 DNA: TGTGCCAGCAGTCGAAACATAAGGGATACGCAGTATTTT
CDR3 protein: CASSRNIRDTQYF
D gene: .
CDR3 length: 13
J gene: TRBJ2-3
clone size: .
V gene: TRBV28

CDR3 DNA: TGTGCCAGCAGGCTCGCGGGGGTCTATAATTCACCCCTCCACTTT
CDR3 protein: CASRLAGVYNSPLHF
D gene: .
CDR3 length: 15
J gene: TRBJ1-6
clone size: .
V gene: TRBV4-2

CDR3 DNA: TGTGCCTGGAGTTGGGGACAGGGCCCCCGACAGCAGTTCTTC
CDR3 protein: CAWSWGQGPRQQFF
D gene: TRBD1
CDR3 length: 14
J gene: TRBJ2-1
clone size: few
V gene: TRBV30

CDR3 DNA: TGCAGCGTTTCGGCAGGGTCTAACTATGGCTACACCTTC
CDR3 protein: CSVSAGSNYGYTF
D gene: .
CDR3 length: 13
J gene: TRBJ1-2
clone size: .
V gene: TRBV29-1

CDR3 DNA: TGCGCCAGCAGACCGACTAGCGGGGTTACAGATACGCAGTATTTT
CDR3 protein: CASRPTSGVTDTQYF
D gene: TRBD2
CDR3 length: 15
J gene: TRBJ2-3
clone size: .
V gene: TRBV5-1

CDR3 DNA: TGTGCCAGCTCACCACCGAATAAGGCAGGGGCTAGGAATGAGCAGTTCTTC
CDR3 protein: CASSPPNKAGARNEQFF
D gene: .
CDR3 length: 17
J gene: TRBJ2-1
clone size: many
V gene: TRBV18

CDR3 DNA: TGCAGCGTCGTGGGACTAGCGGGGGGGGATGAGCAGTTCTTC
CDR3 protein: CSVVGLAGGDEQFF
D gene: TRBD2
CDR3 length: 14
J gene: TRBJ2-1
clone size: once
V gene: TRBV29-1

CDR3 DNA: TGTGCCAGCAGCCAAGCATTGAAGCCTTTTGACACTGAAGCTTTCTTT
CDR3 protein: CASSQALKPFDTEAFF
D gene: .
CDR3 length: 16
J gene: TRBJ1-1
clone size: .
V gene: TRBV4-2

CDR3 DNA: TGTGCCTGGGCGGACGTGAGTAGCGGCTACACCTTC
CDR3 protein: CAWADVSSGYTF
D gene: .
CDR3 length: 12
J gene: TRBJ1-2
clone size: .
V gene: TRBV30

CDR3 DNA: TGTGCCAGCTCACCAGGGGCCCAAAGCACAGATACGCAGTATTTT
CDR3 protein: CASSPGAQSTDTQYF
D gene: .
CDR3 length: 15
J gene: TRBJ2-3
clone size: .
V gene: TRBV18

CDR3 DNA: TGTGCCATCAGTGACCGGAGAAAGGAAGCTTTCTTT
CDR3 protein: CAISDRRKEAFF
D gene: .
CDR3 length: 12
J gene: TRBJ1-1
clone size: .
V gene: TRBV10-3

CDR3 DNA: TGTGCCACCAGCGGGGACTTGGAAGAGACCCAGTACTTC
CDR3 protein: CATSGDLEETQYF
D gene: .
CDR3 length: 13
J gene: TRBJ2-5
clone size: .
V gene: TRBV15

CDR3 DNA: TGTGCCAGCAGCTTAGCCATAGCGGGGGGTCGGAATGAGCAGTTCTTC
CDR3 protein: CASSLAIAGGRNEQFF
D gene: TRBD2
CDR3 length: 16
J gene: TRBJ2-1
clone size: .
V gene: TRBV11-2

CDR3 DNA: TGTGCCAGCAGCTCACCCGGCAGGGGGCAGTACGAGCAGTACTTC
CDR3 protein: CASSSPGRGQYEQYF
D gene: TRBD1
CDR3 length: 15
J gene: TRBJ2-7
clone size: few
V gene: TRBV5-6

CDR3 DNA: TGTGCCAGCAGTGAGCGGGGCAGGGATAGCACAGATACGCAGTATTTT
CDR3 protein: CASSERGRDSTDTQYF
D gene: .
CDR3 length: 16
J gene: TRBJ2-3
clone size: few
V gene: TRBV25-1

CDR3 DNA: TGCGCCCCAAAGGGGTCTGGGGCCAACGTCCTGACTTTC
CDR3 protein: CAPKGSGANVLTF
D gene: .
CDR3 length: 13
J gene: TRBJ2-6
clone size: few
V gene: TRBV5-1

CDR3 DNA: TGCAGCTGGGGGGACACTGAAGCTTTCTTT
CDR3 protein: CSWGDTEAFF
D gene: .
CDR3 length: 10
J gene: TRBJ1-1
clone size: .
V gene: TRBV20-1

CDR3 DNA: TGCAGCGCTCAAAGCGGGGGCTACGAGCAGTACTTC
CDR3 protein: CSAQSGGYEQYF
D gene: TRBD2
CDR3 length: 12
J gene: TRBJ2-7
clone size: few
V gene: TRBV29-1

CDR3 DNA: TGTGCCAGCAGCTTGATGGGCCGACAGGATACGCAGTATTTT
CDR3 protein: CASSLMGRQDTQYF
D gene: .
CDR3 length: 14
J gene: TRBJ2-3
clone size: .
V gene: TRBV5-4